One and the same sample provided the 3 T cell receptor beta chains below, sequenced in a study of T-cell memory formation after mild COVID-19. TCRdb reanalysed the 5' RACE reads using MiXCR and keeps one entry per CDR3 protein. Of over 150,000 distinct CDR3 sequences in the sample, 10% to 15% were seen once. Sequenced: PBMCs or a T cell subset sorted from them (not recorded which). The source of these receptors is a young man who had mild COVID-19 (a few samples of this study predate the infection). Cell type and time point are not known.

The J gene is TRBJ2-7, the V gene TRBV6-2 or TRBV6-3, with D hard to call. This CDR3 has 11 residues. Germline loops: CDR1 MNHEY, CDR2 SVGEGT. Trimming stripped 8 bases from V and 4 bases from J, with 9 bases between. In nucleotides, the CDR3 is TGTGCCAGCGGAATGTGGTACGAGCAGTACGTC. Encoded protein: CASGMWYEQYV.

This chain uses TRBV18 with TRBJ2-1, with a tentative D call TRBD2 (7 bases). Trimming shortened V by 3 bases and J by 8 bases, and 17 bases separated the two germline ends. The CDR3 is 15 amino acids. Germline V gene data show CDR1 as KGHSH and CDR2 as LQKENI. As DNA, the CDR3 is TGTGCCAGCTCACCGAATGGGGGGGCCGGGGATGAGCAGTTCTTC. Protein product: CASSPNGGAGDEQFF.

This clonotype was counted only a few times. The CDR3 reads CASSFDSLGPQHF. The CDR3 nucleotides read TGTGCCAGCAGTTTTGACAGCCTAGGGCCCCAGCATTTT. This chain connects TRBV12-3 or TRBV12-4 to TRBJ1-5; perhaps TRBD1 as D (5 bases). The CDR3 runs to 13 residues. V lost 3 bases and J 9 bases, leaving 12 bases between the germline ends.